Presented here are 27 T cell receptor beta chains from one specimen sequenced in a study of tumor and adjacent non-tumor tissue in lung cancer. This sample's RNA came from whole unsorted tissue. The library came from three nested PCR rounds adapted from ARM-PCR protocols. TCRdb passed the multiplex PCR reads through MiXCR, listing each CDR3 protein once. The sample shows 120,000 to 150,000 distinct CDR3 sequences, around 67% of them seen only once. What was sequenced was lung tumor tissue. The receptor set was obtained from a man aged 55 to 70 with small cell lung cancer.

About this clonotype: This may stem from a read error, because a much larger clone lies one nucleotide away. V usage is TRBV4-2 and J usage is TRBJ2-1, with 10 positions matching TRBD2. Germline CDR1 reads LGHNA; CDR2 reads YNFKEQ. The CDR3 contains 17 residues. The CDR3 here is CSSSQDSLAGDPYEQFF. CDR3 DNA: TGTTCCAGCAGCCAAGACTCCCTAGCGGGAGATCCGTATGAGCAGTTCTTC.

This clonotype appeared once. Compared with germline, one end of the junction differs, possibly owing to a read error. The chain uses TRBV4-1 and TRBJ2-1; no reliable D call. CDR1 is MGHRA, CDR2 YSYEKL, per germline. This CDR3 contains 18 residues. CDR3: CANSQDLMGLGSYNEQFF. CDR3 nucleotide sequence: TGCGCCAACAGCCAAGATCTAATGGGTCTGGGCTCCTACAATGAGCAGTTCTTC.

Regarding this clonotype: The junction differs from germline at one of its ends, possibly a read error. The V gene is TRBV4-2, the J gene TRBJ2-1, with 7 bases identical to TRBD2. The CDR3 is made up of 15 amino acids. The germline gives CDR1 LGHNA, CDR2 YNFKEQ. In nucleotides, the CDR3 is TGTGCCAACAGCCAAGTCTCGGGAGGCCTGAATGAGCAGTTCTTC. Protein product: CANSQVSGGLNEQFF.

Ten or more counts support this clonotype. The V call is TRBV12-3 or TRBV12-4, the J call TRBJ1-1, with D tentatively TRBD1 (5 bases). With 6 bases removed from V and 0 bases from J, the gap between germline ends came to 14 bases. The CDR3 covers 15 residues. In DNA, the CDR3 is TGTGCCAGCAGCCCCGGGGGGAATATGAACACTGAAGCTTTCTTT. It yields the protein CASSPGGNMNTEAFF.

The J gene is TRBJ2-2, the V gene TRBV5-1, with a possible D match to TRBD1 (5 bases). Trimming removed 6 bases from V and 0 bases from J, with 12 bases in between. This CDR3 contains 15 residues. Per the germline V gene, CDR1 is SGHRS and CDR2 is YFSETQ. The CDR3 reads CASNQQEANTGELFF. The CDR3 region has the DNA TGCGCCAGCAACCAACAGGAAGCGAACACCGGGGAGCTGTTTTTT.

This chain connects TRBV5-1 to TRBJ2-3, with 8 bases lining up with TRBD1. The germline V gene has CDR1 SGHRS and CDR2 YFSETQ. CDR3 length equals 14 residues. J gave up 6 bases and V 0 bases, and 3 bases lay outside the gene matches. CDR3 coding DNA: TGCGCCAGCAGCTTGGTGGGACAGGCTGATACGCAGTATTTT. Translation gives CASSLVGQADTQYF.

Of note for this clonotype: At one end, the junction sequence differs from germline, possibly due to a read error. This chain links TRBV12-3 or TRBV12-4 with TRBJ1-4, with D possibly matching TRBD1 (5 bases). This CDR3 spans 13 amino acids. The CDR3 nucleotides read TGTGTCAGCAGTCCCCGTAGGGGTGAAAAACTGTTTTTT. Its translation is CVSSPRRGEKLFF.

Turning to this clonotype: This may come from a read error, since a much larger clone is one base off. The CDR3 loop reads CSALLDRDGYELYF. The CDR3, as DNA: TGCAGTGCCCTACTGGACAGGGACGGCTACGAGCTGTACTTC. V is TRBV20-1 and J is TRBJ2-7; TRBD1 agrees at 8 bases. Per the germline V gene, CDR1 is DFQATT and CDR2 is SNEGSKA (reference sequence). This CDR3 is built from 14 residues.

This chain connects TRBV11-2 to TRBJ2-3, with TRBD2 as a possible D gene (5 bases). From germline, CDR1 is SGHAT and CDR2 FQNNGV. Trimming took off 6 bases at V and 3 bases at J, with 19 bases between the two ends. The CDR3 has 16 amino acids. This chain's CDR3 is CASSSTLEGRTDTQYF. The CDR3 bases are TGTGCCAGCAGTTCAACTCTAGAAGGGAGAACAGATACGCAGTATTTT.

This clonotype has a count of ten or more. This chain links TRBV29-1 with TRBJ1-4; D is unclear. Germline-derived CDR1 and CDR2 are SQVTM and ANQGSEA. With 4 bases removed from V and 3 bases from J, the gap between germline ends came to 6 bases. CDR3 size: 12 residues. The CDR3 DNA reads TGCAGCGTTGGATATTCTAATGAAAAACTGTTTTTT. Residues: CSVGYSNEKLFF.

Points on this clonotype: A junction end diverges from the germline sequence, so it may reflect a read error. V usage is TRBV11-2 and J usage is TRBJ2-1, with D tentatively TRBD2 (5 bases). Germline loops: CDR1 SGHAT, CDR2 FQNNGV. This CDR3 has 16 residues. The CDR3 DNA reads TGTGCCGGCAGCTCCGGGATCGCGGGTCTCCCCAATGAGCAGTTCTTC. It encodes CAGSSGIAGLPNEQFF.

On this clonotype: With a much larger clone just one base away, this may be a read error. V and J are TRBV20-1 and TRBJ1-6, with 7 bases fitting TRBD1. CDR1 and CDR2 (germline): DFQATT, SNEGSKA (reference sequence). The CDR3 spans 13 residues. DNA of the CDR3: TGCAATGCTTCGACAGGGTCGGATTCACCCCTCCACTTT. Its translation is CNASTGSDSPLHF.

A remark on this clonotype: A much larger clone differs from this one at a single base, so this may be a read error. The chain uses TRBV20-1 and TRBJ2-3; D may be TRBD2 (5 bases). Germline-derived CDR1 and CDR2 are DFQATT and SNEGSKA (reference sequence). The CDR3 length is 14 residues. V lost 5 bases to trimming and J lost 3 bases, with 15 bases between them. The CDR3 protein is CSAYTRAGTDTQYF. For the CDR3, the DNA is TGCAGTGCTTATACTAGAGCCGGGACAGATACGCAGTATTTT.

As concerns this clonotype: A read error may be the cause here, since a much bigger clone is one base away. The V call is TRBV6-1, the J call TRBJ2-5, with TRBD2 matching 8 bases. CDR1 is MNHNS, CDR2 SASEGT, per germline. The CDR3 loop spans 16 amino acids. This CDR3 is CAISRREDTPWETQYF. The CDR3 bases are TGTGCCATCAGTCGGCGGGAGGACACCCCTTGGGAGACCCAGTACTTC.

This chain connects TRBV19 to TRBJ1-1; 8 positions agree with TRBD1. The junction had 8 bases not matched to a gene; V was cut back by 3 bases and J by 8 bases. CDR3 length: 14 amino acids. The germline gives CDR1 LNHDA, CDR2 SQIVND (reference sequence). The DNA for the CDR3 is TGTGCCAGTAGTATCACCGGGACAGGAGGGGAAGCTTTCTTT. Amino acids: CASSITGTGGEAFF.

Worth noting for this clonotype: The junction and the germline gene differ at one end; a read error may be behind it. This chain connects TRBV6-1 to TRBJ2-6, with 9 bases lining up with TRBD1. The CDR3 has 20 residues. Germline V gene data show CDR1 as MNHNS and CDR2 as SASEGT. The DNA of the CDR3 is TGTGCCAGCAGTGACGTCCCGGGACAGGGCAGAAGCTCTGGGTCCAACCTCCTGACCTTC. Its translation is CASSDVPGQGRSSGSNLLTF.

With regard to this clonotype: A much larger clone sits a single nucleotide away, making a read error possible. The J gene is TRBJ2-5, the V gene TRBV10-3; D unclear. Per the germline V gene, CDR1 is ENHRY and CDR2 is SYGVKD. The length of the CDR3 is 12 residues. The CDR3 sequence: CTGVSHQETQYF. DNA of the CDR3: TGTACCGGCGTATCCCACCAAGAGACCCAGTACTTC.

A remark on this clonotype: An end of the junction does not agree with germline; a read error may underlie this. This chain joins TRBV12-3 or TRBV12-4 and TRBJ2-2; TRBD1 aligns across 9 bases. The CDR3 consists of 16 residues. CDR3 protein: CDSKKGQGISTGELFF. The CDR3 DNA sequence: TGTGACAGCAAAAAGGGACAGGGAATTTCGACCGGGGAGCTGTTTTTT.

The sample holds many counts of this clonotype. This chain uses TRBV10-3 with TRBJ2-6; the match to TRBD1 covers 8 bases. This CDR3 has 17 residues. The junction had 8 bases not matched to a gene; V was cut back by 7 bases and J by 0 bases. Germline V gives CDR1 ENHRY, CDR2 SYGVKD. CDR3 DNA: TGTGCCATCACCTCGGGACAGGCCTTCTCTGGGGCCAACGTCCTGACTTTC. Translated: CAITSGQAFSGANVLTF.

In its sample, this clonotype was seen once. One end of the junction fails to match germline, which may point to a read error. The V gene is TRBV6-5, the J gene TRBJ1-1; TRBD1 might be the D (6 bases). From germline, CDR1 is MNHEY and CDR2 SVGAGI. The CDR3 contains 16 residues. The CDR3 nucleotides are TGTACCAGCAGATCGGTAGGGGGGGGACAGAACACTGAAGCTTTCTTT. Protein product: CTSRSVGGGQNTEAFF.

Worth noting for this clonotype: This may be a read error: a much more frequent sequence differs by one nucleotide. V and J are TRBV6-1 and TRBJ1-5; tentatively, D is TRBD1 (5 bases). The CDR3 spans 14 residues. Trimming took off 8 bases at V and 2 bases at J, with 13 bases between the two ends. Germline V gene sequence: CDR1 MNHNS, CDR2 SASEGT. DNA of the CDR3: TGTGCCAGCGCTGGGGCCTATGGCAATCAGCCCCAGCATTTT. This sequence encodes CASAGAYGNQPQHF.

About this clonotype: No conserved phenylalanine or tryptophan is present at the end of the CDR3, so a read error is the likely explanation. This chain links TRBV11-3 with TRBJ2-3; TRBD1 agrees at 11 bases. Germline CDR1 and CDR2: SGHNT and YENEEA. This CDR3 has 15 amino acids. CDR3 in DNA: TGTGACAGCAGCCCGGGACAGGGGGGGACAGATACGCAGTATATT. It specifies CDSSPGQGGTDTQYI.

The V gene is TRBV29-1, the J gene TRBJ1-6; D gene uncertain. Deletions cut 4 bases from V and 6 bases from J, with 10 bases between. The germline CDR1 and CDR2 sequences are SQVTM and ANQGSEA. The CDR3 contains 13 residues. The CDR3 DNA reads TGCAGCGTTGCCCTGGACTTTAATTCACCCCTCCACTTT. Translating it yields CSVALDFNSPLHF.

Comment on this clonotype: In this CDR3 the conserved last residue, phenylalanine or tryptophan, is missing, so a read error is likely. The genes are TRBV6-5 and TRBJ2-7, with TRBD2 identical over 7 bases. The CDR3 contains 15 residues. CDR1 is MNHEY, CDR2 SVGAGI, per germline. V shed 6 bases and J 3 bases; nucleotides not matched to a gene: 11. Written as DNA, the CDR3 is TGTGCCAGCAGGGGAGGGCTAGCGCCAGGCTACGAGCAGTACACC. Amino acids: CASRGGLAPGYEQYT.

This clonotype was observed at least ten times. The chain couples TRBV5-8 to TRBJ2-7; D is unclear. The CDR3 is 13 amino acids. V lost 7 bases and J 3 bases, leaving 14 bases between the germline ends. CDR1 is SGHTS and CDR2 is YDEGEE in the germline V gene. CDR3 residues: CASLRTGIYEQYV. The CDR3 DNA reads TGTGCCAGCTTAAGAACTGGGATCTACGAGCAGTACGTC.

For this clonotype: A junction boundary mismatches the germline segment, possibly from a read error. The rearrangement links TRBV11-2 to TRBJ2-1, with 10 nucleotides matching TRBD2. CDR1 is SGHAT and CDR2 is FQNNGV in the germline V gene. There are 17 residues in the CDR3. The CDR3 region has the DNA TGTGCCAGTAGCCAAGGCCTGGCTAGCGGGAGTTACAATAAGCAGTTCTTC. This translates into CASSQGLASGSYNKQFF.

The chain joins TRBV11-2 to TRBJ2-5; D is unresolved. Deletions cut 4 bases from V and 5 bases from J, with 17 bases between. The germline V gene encodes CDR1 SGHAT and CDR2 FQNNGV. The CDR3 covers 15 residues. Here the CDR3 DNA reads TGTGCCAGCAGCTATACAATGGAATATAGTGAGACCCAGTACTTC. Translation gives CASSYTMEYSETQYF.